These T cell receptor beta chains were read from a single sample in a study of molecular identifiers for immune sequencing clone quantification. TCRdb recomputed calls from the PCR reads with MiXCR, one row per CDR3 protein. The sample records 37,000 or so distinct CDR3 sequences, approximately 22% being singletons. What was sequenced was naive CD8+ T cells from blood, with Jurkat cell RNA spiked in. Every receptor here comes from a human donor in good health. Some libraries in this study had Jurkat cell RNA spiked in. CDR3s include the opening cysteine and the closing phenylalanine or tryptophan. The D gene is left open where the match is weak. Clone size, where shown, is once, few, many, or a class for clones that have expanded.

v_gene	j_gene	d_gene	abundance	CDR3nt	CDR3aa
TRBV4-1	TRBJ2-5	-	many	TGCGCCAGCAGCCAGACAATCCAAGAGACCCAGTACTTC	CASSQTIQETQYF
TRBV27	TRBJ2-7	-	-	TGTGCCAGCAGTGCCCGATTAGAGGCCTACGAGCAGTACTTC	CASSARLEAYEQYF
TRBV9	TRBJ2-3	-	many	TGTGCCAGCAGCGCCCCTGACTGGGGGACAGATACGCAGTATTTT	CASSAPDWGTDTQYF
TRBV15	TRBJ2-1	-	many	TGTGCCACCAGCAGAGGGGCAGGGGCCAATGAGCAGTTCTTC	CATSRGAGANEQFF
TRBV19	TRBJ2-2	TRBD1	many	TGTGCCAGTAGTAACCCCATGGGACAGGGTAACACCGGGGAGCTGTTTTTT	CASSNPMGQGNTGELFF
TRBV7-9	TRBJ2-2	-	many	TGTGCCAGCAGCTTAGAAGGGAACACCGGGGAGCTGTTTTTT	CASSLEGNTGELFF
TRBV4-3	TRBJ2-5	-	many	TGCGCCAGCAGCCAAGTTGACCGGCGCCAAGAGACCCAGTACTTC	CASSQVDRRQETQYF
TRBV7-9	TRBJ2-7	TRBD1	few	TGTGCCAGCAGTATTCCGGGACAGAGGGGAATTTACGAGCAGTACTTC	CASSIPGQRGIYEQYF
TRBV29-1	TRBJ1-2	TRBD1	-	TGCAGCGTACCCACCCAGACCGGACAGGGTGGGGGTTACACCTTC	CSVPTQTGQGGGYTF
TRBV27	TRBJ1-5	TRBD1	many	TGTGCCAGCCGGGCCCAGGGGACAGGGGGTTATAGCAATCAGCCCCAGCATTTT	CASRAQGTGGYSNQPQHF
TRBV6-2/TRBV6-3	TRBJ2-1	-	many	TGTGCCAGCAGTTACCCGACTCCATTGGGGGATTATAATGAGCAGTTCTTC	CASSYPTPLGDYNEQFF
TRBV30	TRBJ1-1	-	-	TGTGCCCGGAGTGTACTTGTGCCGCCACGTAGTGCTTTCTTT	CARSVLVPPRSAFF
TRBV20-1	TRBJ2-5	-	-	TGCAGTGCTAGAGGGGGACGGGGCTTAGAAGGGACCCAGTACTTC	CSARGGRGLEGTQYF
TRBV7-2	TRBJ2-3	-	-	TGTGCCAGCAGCTTCGGCATAACGAGGGGTCCCTTCACAGATACGCAGTATTTT	CASSFGITRGPFTDTQYF
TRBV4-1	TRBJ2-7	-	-	TGCGCCAGCAGCCAAGAACTGGGTCGCGGCTACGAGCAGTACTTC	CASSQELGRGYEQYF
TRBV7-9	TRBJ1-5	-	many	TGTGCCAGCAGCCCCCCCGGTTTAGAGAATCAGCCCCAGCATTTT	CASSPPGLENQPQHF
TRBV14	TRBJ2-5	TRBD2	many	TGTGCCAGCAGCCTCACTAGCGGGAGAGAAGAGACCCAGTACTTC	CASSLTSGREETQYF
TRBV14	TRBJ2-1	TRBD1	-	TGTGCCAGCAGCCAAGGGACAGGGGATTTGTTCTTC	CASSQGTGDLFF
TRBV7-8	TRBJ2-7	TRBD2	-	TGTGCCAGCAGCTCCGGAATAGCGGGGGGCCTCTACGAGCAGTACTTC	CASSSGIAGGLYEQYF
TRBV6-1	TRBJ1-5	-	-	TGTGCCAGCAGTAACAACATAGCCCAGCATTTT	CASSNNIAQHF
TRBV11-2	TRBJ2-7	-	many	TGTGCCAGCAGCTCCGCGTTTCGGACAGCCTACGAGCAGTACTTC	CASSSAFRTAYEQYF
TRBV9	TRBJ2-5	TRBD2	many	TGTGCCAGCAGCCTCTCCGGGACTAGCGGGTTAGAGACCCAGTACTTC	CASSLSGTSGLETQYF
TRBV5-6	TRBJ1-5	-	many	TGTGCCAGCAGCACCGTCGCCTATGATCAGCCCCAGCATTTT	CASSTVAYDQPQHF
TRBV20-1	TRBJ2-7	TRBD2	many	TGCAGTGCTAGAGCCACCAGGGTACGGGAGGAGTCCTACGAGCAGTACTTC	CSARATRVREESYEQYF
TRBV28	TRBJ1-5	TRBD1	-	TGTGCCAGCAGCCGCCCGACAGGGGGCGTGCAGCCCCAGCATTTT	CASSRPTGGVQPQHF
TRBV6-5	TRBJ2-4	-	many	TGTGCCAGCATTGCCAAAAACATTCAGTACTTC	CASIAKNIQYF
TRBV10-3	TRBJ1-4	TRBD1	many	TGTGCCATCAGCTCGGGACAGGGAAATGAAAAACTGTTTTTT	CAISSGQGNEKLFF
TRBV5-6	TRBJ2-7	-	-	TGTGCCAGCAGCTTGACCCAGGGGAGCAACGAGCAGCACTTC	CASSLTQGSNEQHF
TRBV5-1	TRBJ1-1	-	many	TGCGCCAGCAATGGGGCTGTCAACACTGAAGCTTTCTTT	CASNGAVNTEAFF
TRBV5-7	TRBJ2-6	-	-	TGTGCCAGCAGCCCTCTCCGACGGGACTCTGGGGCCAACGTCCTGACTTTC	CASSPLRRDSGANVLTF
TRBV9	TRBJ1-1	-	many	TGTGCCAGCAGCGTCATGCAGGGCACTGAAGCTTTCTTT	CASSVMQGTEAFF
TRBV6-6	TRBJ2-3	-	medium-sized	TGTGCCACCGAAACAGATACGCAGTATTTT	CATETDTQYF
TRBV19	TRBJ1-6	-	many	TGTGCCAGTAGTCCCGGACTTTCACCCCTCCACTTT	CASSPGLSPLHF
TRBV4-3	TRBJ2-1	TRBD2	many	TGCGCCAGCAGCCAAGATCGGGGACTAGCGGCCTACAATGAGCAGTTCTTC	CASSQDRGLAAYNEQFF
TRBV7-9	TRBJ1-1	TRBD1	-	TGTGCCAGCAGCGACGGACAGGGCGGCACTGAAGCTTTCTTT	CASSDGQGGTEAFF
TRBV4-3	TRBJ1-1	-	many	TGCGCCAGCAGCCAGGGGTGGGGCACTGAAGCTTTCTTT	CASSQGWGTEAFF
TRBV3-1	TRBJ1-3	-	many	TGTGCCAGCAGCCAAGATACCTATCCGAGAGGGAACACCATATATTTT	CASSQDTYPRGNTIYF
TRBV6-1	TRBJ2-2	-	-	TGTGCCAGCAGTGAAATTGAGGTGGTAGCCGGGGAGCTGTCTTTT	CASSEIEVVAGELSF
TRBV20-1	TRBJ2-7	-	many	TGCAGTGCTAGAGACCTTGGCTCGGCGACCTACGAGCAGTACTTC	CSARDLGSATYEQYF
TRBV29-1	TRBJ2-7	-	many	TGCAGCGTTGAAAAGGCAGGGAGAGAGAACGAGCAGTACTTC	CSVEKAGRENEQYF